The 3 T cell receptor beta chains presented below share a single source sample, sequenced in a study of cytomegalovirus exposure and HLA in healthy donors. In the PCR, 60 Vbeta and 13 Jbeta primers were used. Profiling relied on immunoSEQ multiplex PCR, and the TCRdb table lists in-frame clones only, not all of them. Of some 180,000 clones in the sample, around 73% were seen once. Sequenced sample: PBMCs. All receptors derive from a woman aged 18-30 years in good health and CMV-seropositive.

The CDR3 nucleotides read TGTGCCAGCAGCTTATCGGGGTACAATGAGCAGTTCTTC. This encodes CASSLSGYNEQFF. This chain joins TRBV7-9 and TRBJ2-1, with a possible D match to TRBD2 (5 bases). CDR1 and CDR2 from the germline V gene are SEHNR and FQNEAQ (reference sequence). Trimming removed 2 bases at V and 4 bases at J, with 6 bases between. CDR3 length equals 13 residues. The complete variable domain, with remaining parts taken from reference TRBV7-9 and TRBJ2-1, reads DTGVSQNPRHKITKRGQNVTFRCDPISEHNRLYWYRQTLGQGPEFLTYFQNEAQLEKSRLLSDRFSAERPKGSFSTLEIQRTEQGDSAMYLCASSLSGYNEQFFGPGTRLTVL.

V usage is TRBV4-3 and J usage is TRBJ2-1; D unclear. V was cut by 1 base and J by 5 bases, with 9 bases left in between. The germline V gene encodes CDR1 LGHNA and CDR2 YSLEER. This CDR3 is built from 14 residues. DNA of the CDR3: TGCGCCAGCAGCCAAGTAGAGAGCGACAATGAGCAGTTCTTC. Translation gives CASSQVESDNEQFF.

This clone showed up just once. The chain has TRBV2 and TRBJ2-7; TRBD2 aligns across 8 bases. Trimming removed 3 bases from V and 6 bases from J; junction bases left unmatched: 13. CDR3 size: 16 residues. Germline V gene data show CDR1 as SNHLY and CDR2 as FYNNEI. The DNA of the CDR3 is TGTGCCAGCAGTGACAATACGCGGGGGGTGGGGACCGAGCAGTACTTC. This encodes CASSDNTRGVGTEQYF.